These 3 T cell receptor beta chains came from one sample sequenced in a study of T cells after yellow fever vaccination. MiXCR, applied by TCRdb to the 5' RACE reads, yields one record per CDR3 protein. The sample records 610,000 or so distinct CDR3 sequences, approximately 13% being singletons. The sample was PBMCs, taken on the day of the yellow fever booster vaccination. Source of these receptors: a man under 40 who received the YFV17D yellow fever vaccine.

In its sample, this clonotype was seen many times. The chain employs TRBV29-1 and TRBJ2-5; D is uncertain. The germline V gene encodes CDR1 SQVTM and CDR2 ANQGSEA. V lost 1 base and J 3 bases, leaving 6 bases between the germline ends. CDR3 length: 12 residues. Here the CDR3 DNA reads TGCAGCGTTGAAGGGGGTGAAGAGACCCAGTACTTC. Its protein product is CSVEGGEETQYF.

The V and J genes are TRBV7-2 and TRBJ2-2; TRBD1 matches at 7 bases. The length of the CDR3 is 16 residues. CDR1 and CDR2 from the germline V gene are SGHTA and FQGNSA. Trimming took 4 bases from V and 5 from J; bases not matched to a gene: 10. CDR3: CASSSVRDRRTGELFF. The CDR3 DNA is TGTGCCAGCAGCTCTGTTAGGGACAGAAGAACCGGGGAGCTGTTTTTT.

The table lists this clonotype with many counts. CDR3 protein: CSARPTGRGTDTQYF. The CDR3 DNA sequence: TGCAGTGCTAGACCGACAGGGAGAGGCACAGATACGCAGTATTTT. V gene TRBV20-1 combines with J gene TRBJ2-3; 7 positions match TRBD1. The germline CDR1 and CDR2 sequences are DFQATT and SNEGSKA (reference sequence). The CDR3 totals 15 residues. The junction had 6 bases not matched to a gene; V was cut back by 2 bases and J by 1 base.